This T cell receptor (beta chain) is from a study of circulating tumor DNA in untreated peripheral T-cell lymphoma. Study details: Serial serum during treatment, plus baseline serum, was used to track tumor TCR clonotype ctDNA.

Germline values: CDR1 LNHDA, CDR2 SQIVND (reference sequence). CDR3 length equals 12 residues. Trimming pared 6 bases from V and 5 bases from J, leaving 8 bases between. Sequencing was performed with immunoSEQ multiplex PCR; in TCRdb, only in-frame clones are kept and a portion is missing. The data hold about 340 clones, with around 73% observed a single time. On this clone: The antigen remains unidentified.

Notes on the study in general: Around two fifths of serially sampled patients cleared ctDNA after two cycles. Baseline tissues yielded approximately 82% and baseline serum roughly 64% tumor-specific clonotype detection. Persistent ctDNA after therapy did not always predict relapse.

The rearrangement uses TRBV19 and TRBJ2-1; D not resolved. Sequenced input: cell-free DNA from blood serum. This receptor was identified in a human donor with peripheral T-cell lymphoma. As DNA, the CDR3 is TGTGCCAGTAGCCCCTCTAACAATGAGCAGTTCTTC. It translates to CASSPSNNEQFF.